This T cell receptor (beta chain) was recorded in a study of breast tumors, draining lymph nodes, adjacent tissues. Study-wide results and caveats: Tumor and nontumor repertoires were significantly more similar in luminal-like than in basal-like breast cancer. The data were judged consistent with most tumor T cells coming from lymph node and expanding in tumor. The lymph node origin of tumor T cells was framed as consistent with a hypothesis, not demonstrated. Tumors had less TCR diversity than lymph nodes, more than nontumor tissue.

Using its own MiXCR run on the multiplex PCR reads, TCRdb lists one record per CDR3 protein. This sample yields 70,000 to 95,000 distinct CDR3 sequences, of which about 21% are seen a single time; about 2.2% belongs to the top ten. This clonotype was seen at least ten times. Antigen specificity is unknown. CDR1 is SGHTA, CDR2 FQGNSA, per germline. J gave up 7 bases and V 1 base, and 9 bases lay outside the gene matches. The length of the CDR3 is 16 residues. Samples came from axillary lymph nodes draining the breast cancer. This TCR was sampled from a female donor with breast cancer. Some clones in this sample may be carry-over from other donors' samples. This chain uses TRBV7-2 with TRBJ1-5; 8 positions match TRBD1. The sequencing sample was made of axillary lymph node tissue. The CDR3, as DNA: TGTGCCAGCAGCTTAGGAACAGGGGGGGGGGGCCAGCCCCAGCATTTT. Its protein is CASSLGTGGGGQPQHF.